One sample yielded the 20 T cell receptor beta chains listed below, sequenced in a study of Ad26.COV2.S vaccination and SARS-CoV-2 variants. Treatment indicated: some 20 received Ad26.COV2.S at low or high dose, single or two shots; about five received placebo; per-sample allocation not given. Collection of samples fell on day 63 after the first vaccine or placebo injection. Profiled with immunoSEQ multiplex PCR; TCRdb holds only in-frame clones, not every one. The sample records approximately 410,000 clones, 92% being singletons. This sample comprised peripheral blood, obtained in a trial of Ad26.COV2.S vaccine versus placebo. The origin of the receptors is a person aged 18 to 65 who received the Ad26.COV2.S COVID-19 vaccine or a placebo.

The chain joins TRBV11-2 to TRBJ2-1; 9 nucleotides align to TRBD2. Trimming at V came to 4 bases and at J to 0 bases, leaving 7 bases not matched to a gene. This CDR3 spans 17 amino acids. Germline CDR1 reads SGHAT; CDR2 reads FQNNGV. This CDR3 reads CASSSPPAGGSYNEQFF. The CDR3 region has the DNA TGTGCCAGCAGCTCACCCCCAGCGGGGGGCTCCTACAATGAGCAGTTCTTC.

The chain uses TRBV11-2 and TRBJ2-7, with 9 bases fitting TRBD1. CDR3 length equals 16 residues. Germline loops: CDR1 SGHAT, CDR2 FQNNGV. With V trimmed by 5 bases and J by 7 bases, 15 bases remained unmatched. CDR3 in amino acids: CASSHPGQGLNWEQYF. The CDR3 region has the DNA TGTGCCAGCAGCCATCCGGGACAGGGACTCAACTGGGAGCAGTACTTC.

The rearrangement joins TRBV19 to TRBJ2-3; D remains unclear. V lost 1 base and J lost 1, with 12 bases in between. The CDR3 has 16 amino acids. The germline gives CDR1 LNHDA, CDR2 SQIVND (reference sequence). The CDR3 DNA reads as TGTGCCAGTAGTATAGTTTGGGCAGGAGGCACAGATACGCAGTATTTT. It is translated as CASSIVWAGGTDTQYF.

This clone has a handful of counts. The gene calls are TRBV6-2 or TRBV6-3 and TRBJ2-3; a possible D gene is TRBD1 (5 bases). The CDR3 length is 14 residues. The ends were cut back, 6 bases at V and 4 bases at J, with 14 bases in the middle. CDR1 is MNHEY and CDR2 is SVGEGT in the germline V gene. The CDR3 is CASSPGFSADTQYF. Here the CDR3 DNA reads TGTGCCAGCAGCCCAGGGTTTTCCGCAGATACGCAGTATTTT.

This clone was picked up one time. The genes are TRBV7-2 and TRBJ2-1; no reliable D call. The V gene's germline CDR1 is SGHTA and CDR2 FQGNSA. V gave up 4 bases and J gave up 6 bases, with 13 bases separating them. The CDR3 runs to 14 residues. The CDR3 nucleotides read TGTGCCAGCAGCTCGGATGGGTTGGCCAATGAGCAGTTCTTC. This codes for CASSSDGLANEQFF. Combining the CDR3 with reference TRBV7-2 and TRBJ2-1 gives the whole variable domain GAGVSQSPSNKVTEKGKDVELRCDPISGHTALYWYRQSLGQGLEFLIYFQGNSAPDKSGLPSDRFSAERTGGSVSTLTIQRTQQEDSAVYLCASSSDGLANEQFFGPGTRLTVL.

This clone was seen only once. The rearrangement joins TRBV29-1 to TRBJ2-3; TRBD2 aligns across 7 bases. Germline lookup yields CDR1 SQVTM and CDR2 ANQGSEA. The junction had 2 bases not matched to a gene; V was cut back by 3 bases and J by 2 bases. CDR3 length: 13 amino acids. The CDR3 here is CSVDGTITDTQYF. CDR3 DNA: TGCAGCGTTGACGGGACTATCACAGATACGCAGTATTTT.

This chain's CDR3 is CSASSSTALKPSSPYGYTF. CDR3 in DNA: TGCAGCGCCTCCTCATCAACTGCCTTGAAACCTTCATCACCCTATGGCTACACCTTC. J is TRBJ1-2 and V is TRBV29-1, with D unclear. The CDR3 has 19 residues. The V gene lost 7 bases and the J gene lost 4 bases, with 34 bases spanning the gap. CDR1 is SQVTM, CDR2 ANQGSEA, per germline. Together with reference TRBV29-1 and TRBJ1-2, the CDR3 gives the full variable domain: SAVISQKPSRDICQRGTSLTIQCQVDSQVTMMFWYRQQPGQSLTLIATANQGSEATYESGFVIDKFPISRPNLTFSTLTVSNMSPEDSSIYLCSASSSTALKPSSPYGYTFGSGTRLTVV.

The rearrangement uses TRBV28 and TRBJ2-7; no firm D call. Trimming pared 2 bases from V and 2 bases from J, leaving 4 bases between. Per germline, CDR1 MDHEN and CDR2 SYDVKM. The CDR3 runs 12 residues. CDR3 in DNA: TGTGCCAGCAGTTTAACCGCCTACGAGCAGTACTTC. Translation gives CASSLTAYEQYF.

This clone was seen only once. The genes are TRBV18 and TRBJ1-2, with 7 nucleotides matching TRBD1. Germline loops: CDR1 KGHSH, CDR2 LQKENI. V shed 2 bases and J 3 bases; nucleotides not matched to a gene: 6. CDR3 length equals 15 residues. CDR3 bases: TGTGCCAGCTCACCAGCTTCCAGGGGGGACTATGGCTACACCTTC. It yields the protein CASSPASRGDYGYTF.

V gene TRBV6-2 or TRBV6-3 combines with J gene TRBJ1-2; D call uncertain. CDR1 and CDR2 from the germline V gene are MNHEY and SVGEGT. The V end lost 2 bases, the J end lost 4 bases, and 2 bases lay between the germline ends. This CDR3 has 11 residues. The CDR3 bases are TGTGCCAGCAGTTACGTCTATGGCTACACCTTC. Encoded protein: CASSYVYGYTF.

The chain links TRBV11-3 to TRBJ2-7; 7 positions agree with TRBD2. The CDR3 has 13 amino acids. Losses at the gene ends were 4 bases for V and 6 bases for J; bases not matched to a gene: 6. Germline CDR1 SGHNT, CDR2 YENEEA. The CDR3 loop is CASSYGLVGEQYF. CDR3 bases: TGTGCCAGCAGCTACGGACTAGTAGGCGAGCAGTACTTC.

This chain links TRBV10-3 with TRBJ2-1; D not resolved. The CDR3 has 12 amino acids. V was pared by 10 bases and J by 2 bases, with 9 bases between. CDR1 is ENHRY, CDR2 SYGVKD, per germline. This CDR3 reads CATLTTYNEQFF. Written as DNA, the CDR3 is TGTGCCACCCTCACTACCTACAATGAGCAGTTCTTC.

In this sample, this clone turned up a few times. Other DNA sequences in this specimen translate into the identical CDR3. This chain uses TRBV7-9 with TRBJ2-3, with D uncertain. Trimming removed 0 bases at V and 0 bases at J, with 4 bases between. The CDR3 loop spans 14 amino acids. From germline, CDR1 is SEHNR and CDR2 FQNEAQ (reference sequence). CDR3 DNA sequence: TGTGCCAGCAGCTTAGCTCAGAGCACAGATACGCAGTATTTT. This sequence encodes CASSLAQSTDTQYF.

This rearrangement joins TRBV28 to TRBJ2-5; D is possibly TRBD2 (5 bases). The CDR3 covers 15 residues. The V end lost 1 base, the J end lost 0 bases, and 9 bases lay between the germline ends. Germline lookup yields CDR1 MDHEN and CDR2 SYDVKM. In DNA, the CDR3 is TGTGCCAGCAGTTTATTCAGAGGGTACCAAGAGACCCAGTACTTC. It is translated as CASSLFRGYQETQYF. The complete variable domain, with remaining parts taken from reference TRBV28 and TRBJ2-5, reads DVKVTQSSRYLVKRTGEKVFLECVQDMDHENMFWYRQDPGLGLRLIYFSYDVKMKEKGDIPEGYSVSREKKERFSLILESASTNQTSMYLCASSLFRGYQETQYFGPGTRLLVL.

The V gene is TRBV10-3, the J gene TRBJ2-3; 13 positions match TRBD2. CDR1 and CDR2 (germline): ENHRY, SYGVKD. V was clipped by 2 bases and J by 10 bases; unmatched bases: 6. The CDR3 contains 15 residues. CDR3 coding DNA: TGTGCCATCAGTGAGGGACTAGCGGGGGCCCTGGCGCAGTATTTT. It is translated as CAISEGLAGALAQYF.

Comments on this clone: The junction differs from germline at one of its ends, possibly a read error. The CDR3, as DNA: TGTGCCACCGACAGCCTACGCACGGATACGCAGTATTTT. Translated, it gives CATDSLRTDTQYF. The chain couples TRBV12-3 or TRBV12-4 to TRBJ2-3; possibly TRBD1 for D (5 bases). The CDR3 extends over 13 amino acids.

The rearrangement links TRBV2 to TRBJ1-1; the match to TRBD1 covers 8 bases. V lost 5 bases to trimming and J lost 6 bases; unmatched junction nucleotides: 2. Germline CDR1 is SNHLY and CDR2 is FYNNEI. CDR3 length equals 12 residues. The CDR3 reads CASSRTGPEAFF. The CDR3 coding sequence is TGTGCCAGCAGTAGGACAGGGCCTGAAGCTTTCTTT.

The chain uses TRBV7-9 and TRBJ2-5, with D unresolved. The germline V gene has CDR1 SEHNR and CDR2 FQNEAQ (reference sequence). CDR3 length equals 14 residues. V dropped 1 base and J dropped 2 bases, with 8 bases sitting between them. CDR3 DNA: TGTGCCAGCAGCTTAGGGGGTCTGCAAGAGACCCAGTACTTC. This gives the protein CASSLGGLQETQYF.

This clone was recorded once. The chain is built from TRBV5-1 and TRBJ2-7; 10 nucleotides align to TRBD2. CDR1 is SGHRS, CDR2 YFSETQ, per germline. The V segment lost 0 bases and the J segment 2 bases; nucleotides outside the gene matches: 11. This CDR3 spans 18 amino acids. The CDR3 reads CASSLGIPGTSDTYEQYF. The CDR3 DNA is TGCGCCAGCAGCTTGGGGATCCCCGGGACTAGCGATACCTACGAGCAGTACTTC.

This clone appeared once. DNA of the CDR3: TGTGCCAGCAGTTACTCGTGGGAAGTGGGCACAGATACGCAGTATTTT. Protein sequence: CASSYSWEVGTDTQYF. The chain recombines TRBV6-5 with TRBJ2-3, with D unresolved. This CDR3 comprises 16 residues. Between the trimmed V and J ends, which lost 0 bases and 1 base, there was a span of 11 bases. Per germline, CDR1 MNHEY and CDR2 SVGAGI.